This paragraph reports one T cell receptor beta chain. Its antigen is not known. The source of the sample is a study of cytomegalovirus exposure and HLA in healthy donors. The study ran its PCR with 60 Vbeta and 13 Jbeta primers. Generated by immunoSEQ multiplex PCR, the TCRdb table keeps only in-frame clones and is missing some. The table lists roughly 180,000 clones, around 79% of them singletons. J was trimmed by 10 bases and V by 5 bases; bases with no gene match: 10. In germline, CDR1 is MGHRA, CDR2 YSYEKL. The CDR3 loop spans 14 amino acids. Broader study findings: With high specificity and sensitivity, the classifier reportedly diagnosed cytomegalovirus status.

This sequence was found in a man between 50 and 59 years old in good health and CMV-seropositive. The J gene is TRBJ1-4, the V gene TRBV4-1; TRBD1 matches 7 bases. The sample comprised PBMCs. CDR3 bases: TGCGCCAGCAGCTCTACAAGACAGGGTAGAAAACTGTTTTTT. Amino acid sequence: CASSSTRQGRKLFF.